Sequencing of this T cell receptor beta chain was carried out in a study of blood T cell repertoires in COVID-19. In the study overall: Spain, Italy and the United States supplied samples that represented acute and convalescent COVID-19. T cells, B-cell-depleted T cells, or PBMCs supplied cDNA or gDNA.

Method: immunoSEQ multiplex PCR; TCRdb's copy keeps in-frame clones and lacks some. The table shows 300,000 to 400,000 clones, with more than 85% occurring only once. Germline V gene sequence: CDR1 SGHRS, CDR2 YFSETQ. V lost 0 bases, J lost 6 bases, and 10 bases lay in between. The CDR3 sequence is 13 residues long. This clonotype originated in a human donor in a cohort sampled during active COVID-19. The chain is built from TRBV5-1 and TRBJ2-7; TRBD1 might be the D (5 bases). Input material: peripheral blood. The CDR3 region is CASSLAWGSEQYF. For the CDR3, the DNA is TGCGCCAGCAGCTTGGCCTGGGGCTCCGAGCAGTACTTC.